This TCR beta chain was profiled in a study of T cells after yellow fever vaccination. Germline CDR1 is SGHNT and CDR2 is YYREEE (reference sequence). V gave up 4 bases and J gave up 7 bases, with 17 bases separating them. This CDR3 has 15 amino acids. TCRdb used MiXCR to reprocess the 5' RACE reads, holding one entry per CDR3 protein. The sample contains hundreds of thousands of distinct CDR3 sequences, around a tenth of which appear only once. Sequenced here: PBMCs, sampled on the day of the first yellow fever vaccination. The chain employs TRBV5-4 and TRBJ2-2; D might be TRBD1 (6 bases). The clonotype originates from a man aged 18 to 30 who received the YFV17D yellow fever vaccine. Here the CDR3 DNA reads TGTGCCAGCAGCGATAGAGAACAGGGCGTCGGGGAGCTGTTTTTT. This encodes CASSDREQGVGELFF.